These 21 T cell receptor beta chains came from one sample sequenced in a study of naive and memory T cell subsets. The beta constant-region primer was an equimolar mix of two oligonucleotides covering TRBC1 and TRBC2. TCRdb redid the calling of the UMI-ligation and nested PCR reads with MiXCR, one entry per CDR3 protein. The table records roughly 140,000 distinct CDR3 sequences, about a sixth of them present only once. Sequenced input: naive CD4+ T cells from blood. These receptor sequences come from a human donor in good health.

This chain links TRBV3-1 with TRBJ2-7, with 12 bases lining up with TRBD1. Trimming took 6 bases from V and 4 from J; bases not matched to a gene: 7. CDR1 and CDR2 from the germline V gene are LGHDT and YNNKEL (reference sequence). CDR3 size: 15 residues. CDR3 sequence: CASSRGTGGAYEQYF. The CDR3 DNA reads as TGTGCCAGCAGTCGCGGGACAGGGGGCGCTTACGAGCAGTACTTC.

There are a few counts of this clonotype. This chain connects TRBV20-1 to TRBJ1-1; weak D call: TRBD1 (6 bases). Germline values: CDR1 DFQATT, CDR2 SNEGSKA (reference sequence). The germline V and J ends were trimmed by 5 bases and 3 bases, with 16 bases remaining between them. CDR3 length equals 14 residues. The CDR3 nucleotides read TGCAGTGCTGATCAGGGGAAGAGGGACACTGAAGCTTTCTTT. This translates into CSADQGKRDTEAFF.

The V call is TRBV28, the J call TRBJ2-7; D is ambiguous. Per the germline V gene, CDR1 is MDHEN and CDR2 is SYDVKM. The V and J ends lost 2 bases and 3 bases respectively, with 14 bases between them. The CDR3 has 15 residues. The chain's CDR3 is CASSLTPETFYEQYF. CDR3 DNA sequence: TGTGCCAGCAGTTTAACCCCAGAAACGTTCTACGAGCAGTACTTC. The entire variable domain, with the rest obtained from reference TRBV28 and TRBJ2-7, is as follows: DVKVTQSSRYLVKRTGEKVFLECVQDMDHENMFWYRQDPGLGLRLIYFSYDVKMKEKGDIPEGYSVSREKKERFSLILESASTNQTSMYLCASSLTPETFYEQYFGPGTRLTVT.

The chain couples TRBV12-3 or TRBV12-4 to TRBJ2-1, with 12 bases aligning to TRBD1. Trimming removed 6 bases from V and 7 bases from J; junction bases left unmatched: 7. This CDR3 comprises 15 residues. The CDR3 region has the DNA TGTGCCAGCAGATCCCGGGACAGGGGGCCGAATGAGCAGTTCTTC. Its translation: CASRSRDRGPNEQFF.

This clonotype was recorded many times. The genes are TRBV20-1 and TRBJ2-3; D gene uncertain. This CDR3 has 13 amino acids. CDR1 is DFQATT and CDR2 is SNEGSKA in the germline V gene (reference sequence). The V end lost 6 bases, the J end lost 10 bases, and 20 bases lay between the germline ends. The CDR3 DNA reads as TGCAGTGCCCCGCCCCGGACGAGCTACGCGCAGTATTTT. Protein sequence: CSAPPRTSYAQYF.

This clonotype was counted between two and nine times. This sequence joins TRBV7-9 and TRBJ2-1; D might be TRBD2 (5 bases). The CDR3 is made up of 14 amino acids. Trimming stripped 5 bases from V and 5 bases from J, with 13 bases between. Germline loops: CDR1 SEHNR, CDR2 FQNEAQ (reference sequence). The chain's CDR3 is CASSPRLGDNEQFF. The CDR3 nucleotides read TGTGCCAGCAGCCCCCGGCTGGGAGACAATGAGCAGTTCTTC.

There are a few counts of this clonotype. The V call is TRBV7-8, the J call TRBJ2-5, with TRBD2 matching 12 bases. The germline CDR1 and CDR2 sequences are SGHVS and FQNEAQ. This CDR3 is 18 amino acids long. The ends lost 2 bases at V and 3 bases at J; junction bases unmatched: 10. CDR3 in amino acids: CASSLTPKTSGRKETQYF. CDR3 DNA: TGTGCCAGCAGCTTAACCCCAAAGACTAGCGGGAGAAAAGAGACCCAGTACTTC.

The chain is built from TRBV29-1 and TRBJ1-5, with D possibly matching TRBD1 (5 bases). CDR1 SQVTM and CDR2 ANQGSEA come from the germline V gene. V shed 4 bases and J shed 6 bases, with 10 bases lying between them. The CDR3 sequence is 12 residues long. The CDR3 is CSVAGVGQPQHF. The CDR3, as DNA: TGCAGCGTTGCGGGGGTAGGTCAGCCCCAGCATTTT.

The chain combines TRBV24-1 with TRBJ1-1; D might be TRBD1 (5 bases). The V gene's germline CDR1 is KGHDR and CDR2 SFDVKD. Trimming removed 9 bases at V and 10 bases at J, with 20 bases between. The CDR3 is 13 residues long. CDR3 nucleotides: TGTGCCACCGGTTCGAGCGACAGTATCGGAGCTTTCTTT. This encodes CATGSSDSIGAFF.

This chain uses TRBV20-1 with TRBJ1-1; maybe TRBD1 (5 bases). Germline V lookup: CDR1 DFQATT, CDR2 SNEGSKA (reference sequence). V lost 3 bases and J 0 bases, leaving 20 bases between the germline ends. The CDR3 is made up of 17 amino acids. CDR3 residues: CSASASSGTVMNTEAFF. The CDR3 DNA reads as TGCAGTGCTAGTGCCTCCTCCGGGACGGTGATGAACACTGAAGCTTTCTTT.

The rearrangement joins TRBV10-3 to TRBJ2-3; 7 bases map to TRBD1. CDR1 and CDR2 (germline): ENHRY, SYGVKD. V was pared by 7 bases and J by 0 bases, with 4 bases of the junction left unmatched. The CDR3 consists of 14 residues. The CDR3 is CAIKGQASTDTQYF. CDR3 sequence (DNA): TGTGCCATCAAAGGACAGGCCAGCACAGATACGCAGTATTTT.

This clonotype has just a few counts. This chain joins TRBV20-1 and TRBJ2-3; 9 bases match TRBD2. The junction had 8 bases not matched to a gene; V was cut back by 5 bases and J by 5 bases. In germline, CDR1 is DFQATT, CDR2 SNEGSKA (reference sequence). The CDR3 contains 14 residues. CDR3 nucleotide sequence: TGCAGTGCTTCCTCGGCGGGAGGGGGAGATACGCAGTATTTT. Residues: CSASSAGGGDTQYF.

This clonotype was counted between two and nine times. The chain links TRBV4-3 to TRBJ1-6; no clear D gene. Trimming cost V 0 bases and J 10 bases, with 13 bases left between them. Germline V gives CDR1 LGHNA, CDR2 YSLEER. This CDR3 contains 15 residues. CDR3 region: CASSQDLKNFSPLHF. The CDR3 nucleotides are TGCGCCAGCAGCCAAGACTTGAAGAACTTCTCACCCCTCCACTTT.

This clonotype has only a few counts. For the CDR3, the DNA is TGTGCCAGCACCGATGGGGGCACAGATACGCAGTATTTT. This codes for CASTDGGTDTQYF. V usage is TRBV12-3 or TRBV12-4 and J usage is TRBJ2-3; D not certain. Trimming pared 7 bases from V and 1 base from J, leaving 9 bases between. The CDR3 runs to 13 residues.

This rearrangement joins TRBV20-1 to TRBJ1-4; no definite D call. The germline V and J ends were trimmed by 3 bases and 2 bases, with 10 bases remaining between them. The CDR3 contains 14 residues. CDR1 is DFQATT, CDR2 SNEGSKA, per germline (reference sequence). CDR3 residues: CSASPAVTNEKLFF. CDR3 DNA: TGCAGTGCTAGTCCGGCGGTCACTAATGAAAAACTGTTTTTT.

This clonotype has only a few counts. The rearrangement joins TRBV10-3 to TRBJ1-6, with D maybe TRBD1 (5 bases). Trimming took 9 bases from V and 10 from J, leaving 16 bases between them. Germline values: CDR1 ENHRY, CDR2 SYGVKD. The CDR3 is 13 residues long. The CDR3: CAIQDSPYSPLHF. Here the CDR3 DNA reads TGTGCCATTCAAGACAGCCCGTACTCACCCCTCCACTTT.

This clonotype was recorded at least ten times. The chain links TRBV11-2 to TRBJ2-5, with unresolved D. This CDR3 has 11 amino acids. The V end lost 5 bases, the J end lost 6 bases, and 7 bases lay between the germline ends. CDR1 and CDR2 (germline): SGHAT, FQNNGV. The CDR3 nucleotides are TGTGCCAGCAGCCAGTATAAGACCCAGTACTTC. Its translation is CASSQYKTQYF. Drawing the rest from reference TRBV11-2 and TRBJ2-5, the complete variable domain is EAGVAQSPRYKIIEKRQSVAFWCNPISGHATLYWYQQILGQGPKLLIQFQNNGVVDDSQLPKDRFSAERLKGVDSTLKIQPAKLEDSAVYLCASSQYKTQYFGPGTRLLVL.

In this sample, this clonotype turned up a few times. The chain combines TRBV30 with TRBJ2-3; D uncertain. The CDR3 length is 13 residues. V lost 5 bases to trimming and J lost 2 bases, with 11 bases between them. Germline CDR1 GTSNPN, CDR2 SVGIG (reference sequence). DNA of the CDR3: TGTGCCTGGTCGGTTGCTCTCACAGATACGCAGTATTTT. Translating gives CAWSVALTDTQYF.

This clonotype was detected ten times or more. V is TRBV5-1 and J is TRBJ2-5, with D uncertain. CDR3 length: 14 residues. The germline gives CDR1 SGHRS, CDR2 YFSETQ. The ends were cut back, 3 bases at V and 4 bases at J, with 13 bases in the middle. This CDR3 is CASSSTGSGETQYF. CDR3 sequence (DNA): TGCGCCAGCAGCTCCACCGGGTCAGGAGAGACCCAGTACTTC.

This clonotype was counted only a few times. The V and J genes are TRBV27 and TRBJ2-7; TRBD1 aligns across 10 bases. V lost 7 bases to trimming and J lost 5 bases; unmatched junction nucleotides: 8. This CDR3 has 14 amino acids. Germline CDR1 is MNHEY and CDR2 is SMNVEV (reference sequence). CDR3 loop: CASIRDRGQDEQYF. The DNA for the CDR3 is TGTGCCAGCATACGCGACAGGGGGCAAGACGAGCAGTACTTC.

In this sample, this clonotype turned up once. The gene calls are TRBV27 and TRBJ2-7, with D tentatively TRBD1 or TRBD2 (5 bases each). Germline values: CDR1 MNHEY, CDR2 SMNVEV (reference sequence). The CDR3 is 15 amino acids. Trimming took off 7 bases at V and 3 bases at J, with 19 bases between the two ends. The CDR3 loop is CASTTTGTGFYEQYF. DNA of the CDR3: TGTGCCAGCACCACAACCGGGACGGGATTCTACGAGCAGTACTTC.